The entry below gives a single T cell receptor beta chain sequence along with its context. The antigen is undetermined. The record originates from a study of post-analysis software for immune sequencing data. Overall study results and limits: The five TRBV segments detected at higher frequency in patients than in controls included TRBV5-6, TRBV5-1 and TRBV20-1. Comparison with controls showed significantly lower normalized Chao1 diversity in multiple sclerosis patients. By F measure, strong co-clustering occurred among samples prepared in the same batch.

The library was made from cDNA and included unique molecular identifiers. Around 500,000 cDNA molecules were obtained from around 1 to 9.1 million T cells. Each CDR3 protein gets one entry after TCRdb re-called the PCR reads with MiXCR. This sample carries roughly 670,000 distinct CDR3 sequences, approximately 60% of them seen once, and the ten largest clones take around 10%. The V gene's germline CDR1 is LGHNA and CDR2 YNFKEQ. Trimming took 3 bases from V and 7 from J; bases not matched to a gene: 10. This CDR3 is 16 amino acids long. The clonotype originates from a girl aged 2-9 years with multiple sclerosis. The source material was blood. This rearrangement joins TRBV4-2 to TRBJ1-5, with 9 positions matching TRBD1. CDR3: CASSHHRGQGYQPQHF. CDR3 DNA sequence: TGTGCCAGCAGCCATCACAGGGGGCAGGGGTACCAGCCCCAGCATTTT.